These T cell receptor beta chains were read from a single sample in a study of response to subunit inactivated influenza vaccine. MiXCR, run by TCRdb on the RT-PCR reads, gives a single entry per CDR3 protein. The repertoire holds approximately 520,000 distinct CDR3 sequences, more than 15% seen once, with approximately 3% in the top ten. The sample in question was CD4+ T cells sorted from PBMCs, obtained around 25 months after vaccination. The receptor source for this set is a man between 50 and 69 years old who received an inactivated influenza vaccine. CDR3s include the opening cysteine and the closing phenylalanine or tryptophan. The D gene is left open where the match is weak. Expanded clones get a size class; other rows say once, few or many, or leave the size out.

>TRBV20-1|TRBJ2-1|TRBD2|NA
TGCAGTGCTAGAGAGCGGGGGTTCTCCTACAATGAGCAGTTCTTC
CSARERGFSYNEQFF
>TRBV7-3|TRBJ1-4|NA|few
TGTGCCAGCAGCTTAATCCGGTCCGGGGCGATCAACTTTGGCACTAATGAAAAACTGTTTTTT
CASSLIRSGAINFGTNEKLFF
>TRBV27|TRBJ2-7|NA|NA
TGTGCCAGCAGTCAACTCCCGGGACATCTTTACGAGCAGTACTTC
CASSQLPGHLYEQYF
>TRBV7-9|TRBJ1-2|TRBD1|NA
TGTGCCAGCAGCTTAGCAGGGGGCGACTATGGCTACACCTTC
CASSLAGGDYGYTF
>TRBV9|TRBJ2-2|NA|few
TGTGCCAGCAGCCCCCCGTACCCCCAGGACACCGGGGAGCTGTTTTTT
CASSPPYPQDTGELFF
>TRBV3-1|TRBJ2-3|TRBD2|few
TGTGCCAGCAGCCAACTAGCGGGGGGGCTCACAGATACGCAGTATTTT
CASSQLAGGLTDTQYF
>TRBV12-3/TRBV12-4|TRBJ2-7|TRBD2|NA
TGTGCCAGCGGTTTTCTAGCGGGGAGCTCCTACGAGCAGTACTTC
CASGFLAGSSYEQYF
>TRBV23-1|TRBJ2-3|TRBD2|NA
TGCGCCAGCAGTCATCCGGGACTAGACGACACAGATACGCAGTATTTT
CASSHPGLDDTDTQYF
>TRBV7-6|TRBJ2-1|NA|NA
TGTGCCAGCAGCTCCCGAGTTGGAGGAATGGCCTTTTACAATGAGCAGTTCTTC
CASSSRVGGMAFYNEQFF
>TRBV7-6|TRBJ2-7|TRBD1|few
TGTGCCAGCAGCTCGACTAGGGACAGGGGAAACGAGCAGTACTTC
CASSSTRDRGNEQYF
>TRBV7-9|TRBJ2-3|NA|NA
TGTGCCAGCCGGGGCAGGGCTAGCACAGATACGCAGTATTTT
CASRGRASTDTQYF
>TRBV6-5|TRBJ1-2|TRBD1|NA
TGTGCCAGCAGTTACTCAGACAGGGGGCTTGGCTACACCTTC
CASSYSDRGLGYTF
>TRBV11-2|TRBJ2-1|TRBD2|few
TGTGCCAGCAGCTTAGTAGCGGGGGGGCTAACTAGTGAGCAGTTCTTC
CASSLVAGGLTSEQFF
>TRBV4-3|TRBJ2-3|NA|few
TGCGCCAGCAGCCAAGAGGGAGTCGCAGATACGCAGTATTTT
CASSQEGVADTQYF
>TRBV19|TRBJ1-5|TRBD1|many
TGTGCCAGTAGTATCTGGACAGGGAATAGCAATCAGCCCCAGCATTTT
CASSIWTGNSNQPQHF
>TRBV6-2/TRBV6-3|TRBJ1-5|NA|NA
TGTGCCAGCAGTTACGTCGGGATGGGGCAGCGCAATCAGCCCCAGCATTTT
CASSYVGMGQRNQPQHF
>TRBV4-2|TRBJ2-4|NA|NA
TGTGCCAGCAGCCAAGAAACCAGCACCAAAAACATTCAGTACTTC
CASSQETSTKNIQYF
>TRBV20-1|TRBJ1-1|NA|NA
TGCAGTGCTAGGTTGGCAATTGGGTACACTGAAGCTTTCTTT
CSARLAIGYTEAFF
>TRBV10-3|TRBJ2-3|TRBD2|NA
TGTGCCACGACTAGCGGGGGGGCCAAAGATACGCAGTATTTT
CATTSGGAKDTQYF
>TRBV12-3/TRBV12-4|TRBJ2-7|NA|many
TGTGCCAGCAGTCCAGGGGGGTTGGGGGGCCACGAGCAGTACTTC
CASSPGGLGGHEQYF
>TRBV18|TRBJ2-7|NA|once
TGTGCCAGCTCACCTCCTCGGGGTGGTCCTAGAGAGCAGTACTTC
CASSPPRGGPREQYF
>TRBV6-1|TRBJ2-7|TRBD2|NA
TGTGCCAGCAGTGAGGTCCGGACGTCGGGAGGGAGTACCTACGAGCAGTACTTC
CASSEVRTSGGSTYEQYF
>TRBV5-5|TRBJ2-2|TRBD1|many
TGTGCCAGCAGCTCCCATCTGGACAGGGGAATTAACGGGGAGCTGTTTTTT
CASSSHLDRGINGELFF
>TRBV7-8|TRBJ2-3|NA|few
TGTGCCAGCAGCTTAGCAGTGACTAGCACAGATACGCAGTATTTT
CASSLAVTSTDTQYF
>TRBV15|TRBJ2-3|TRBD2|NA
TGTGCCACCAGCAGAGATCCTGGCGTGGCAAGCGGGAGTTTGGATACGCAGTATTTT
CATSRDPGVASGSLDTQYF
>TRBV29-1|TRBJ2-1|TRBD2|NA
TGCAGCGTTGGGACTAGCGGGAGGGTGGAGGGGATCTTC
CSVGTSGRVEGIF
>TRBV20-1|TRBJ1-1|NA|many
TGCAGTGTAGCGGGACATTACACTGAAGCTTTCTTT
CSVAGHYTEAFF
>TRBV11-2|TRBJ2-7|NA|few
TGTGCCAGCAGCAGTAGAATAAGGGGCGAGCAGTACTTC
CASSSRIRGEQYF